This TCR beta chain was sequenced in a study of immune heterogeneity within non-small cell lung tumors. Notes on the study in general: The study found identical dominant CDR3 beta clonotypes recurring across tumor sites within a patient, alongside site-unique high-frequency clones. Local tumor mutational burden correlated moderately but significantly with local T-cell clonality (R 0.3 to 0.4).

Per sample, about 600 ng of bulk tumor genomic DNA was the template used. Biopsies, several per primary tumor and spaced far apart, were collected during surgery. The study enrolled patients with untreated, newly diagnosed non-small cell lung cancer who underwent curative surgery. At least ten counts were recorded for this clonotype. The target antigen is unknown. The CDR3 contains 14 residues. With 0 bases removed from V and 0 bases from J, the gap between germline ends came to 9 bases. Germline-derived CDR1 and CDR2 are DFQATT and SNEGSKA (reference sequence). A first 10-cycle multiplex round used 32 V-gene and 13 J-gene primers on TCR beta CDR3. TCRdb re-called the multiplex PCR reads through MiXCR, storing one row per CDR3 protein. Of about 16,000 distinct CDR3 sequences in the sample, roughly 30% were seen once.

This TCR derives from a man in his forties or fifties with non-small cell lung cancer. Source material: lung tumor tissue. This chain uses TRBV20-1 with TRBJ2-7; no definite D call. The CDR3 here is CSARDSRISYEQYF. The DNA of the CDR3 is TGCAGTGCTAGAGATAGCAGAATCTCCTACGAGCAGTACTTC.